These T cell receptor beta chains were read from a single sample in a study of human T cells and chemical hapten exposure. TCRdb redid the calling of the RACE reads with MiXCR, one entry per CDR3 protein. The sample consists of 350,000 to 400,000 distinct CDR3 sequences, nearly 6.5% of them appearing once. Sequences were derived from whole blood, sampled in connection with sensitization to the hapten diphenylcyclopropenone (DPC). The source is a woman aged 18-29 years with alopecia areata. Some clones in this sample may be carry-over from other donors' samples. The CDR3 runs from the conserved cysteine through the conserved F or W. A D gene is named only where the DNA matches it firmly. Size tells how often a clone was seen (once, few, many) or the class of an expanded clone, and some rows leave it out.

abundance,len,v_gene,d_gene,j_gene,CDR3aa,CDR3nt
NA,15,TRBV6-5,NA,TRBJ2-2,CASSYLQSYTGELFF,TGTGCCAGCAGTTACTTACAGTCCTACACCGGGGAGCTGTTTTTT
few,14,TRBV27,NA,TRBJ2-7,CASSKSTTLYEQYF,TGTGCCAGCAGTAAAAGCACCACCTTATACGAGCAGTACTTC
few,14,TRBV9,NA,TRBJ1-2,CASSVGGFVDGYTF,TGTGCCAGCAGCGTAGGTGGGTTCGTAGATGGCTACACCTTC
NA,14,TRBV5-6,TRBD1,TRBJ1-1,CASSGTGPKTEAFF,TGTGCCAGCAGCGGGACAGGGCCTAAGACTGAAGCTTTCTTT
many,13,TRBV20-1,TRBD2,TRBJ2-7,CSAWSGGSVEQYF,TGCAGTGCCTGGAGCGGGGGGTCGGTCGAGCAGTACTTC
many,13,TRBV4-2,TRBD1,TRBJ2-1,CASRGQDYNEQFF,TGTGCCAGCAGGGGACAGGATTACAATGAGCAGTTCTTC
few,17,TRBV11-1,TRBD1,TRBJ2-5,CASSPRQIGQAAETQYF,TGTGCCAGCAGCCCTCGACAAATCGGACAGGCCGCGGAGACCCAGTACTTC
NA,15,TRBV28,NA,TRBJ2-3,CASGSNRDVTDTQYF,TGTGCCAGCGGCTCCAACAGGGATGTCACAGATACGCAGTATTTT
few,10,TRBV29-1,NA,TRBJ1-2,CSVGGNGYTF,TGCAGCGTTGGCGGGAATGGCTACACCTTC
few,13,TRBV14,NA,TRBJ1-6,CASSHKWDSPLHF,TGTGCCAGCAGCCACAAGTGGGATTCACCCCTCCACTTT
many,15,TRBV7-2,TRBD2,TRBJ2-7,CASSLVSGGAAEQYF,TGTGCCAGCAGCTTAGTCAGCGGGGGGGCCGCCGAGCAGTACTTC
many,12,TRBV29-1,NA,TRBJ2-1,CSVLGVGDEQFF,TGCAGCGTGTTAGGGGTCGGCGATGAGCAGTTCTTC
many,13,TRBV4-3,NA,TRBJ1-6,CASKGPDNSPLHF,TGCGCCAGCAAAGGGCCCGATAATTCACCCCTCCACTTT
few,15,TRBV6-2/TRBV6-3,TRBD1,TRBJ1-5,CASSFGTVGAQPQHF,TGTGCCAGCAGCTTCGGGACAGTCGGGGCACAGCCCCAGCATTTT
many,14,TRBV27,TRBD1,TRBJ1-6,CASSSGQGITPLHF,TGTGCCAGCAGTTCAGGACAGGGTATTACACCCCTCCACTTT
many,11,TRBV6-5,NA,TRBJ1-1,CQSGRDPEAFF,TGTCAGTCAGGGAGGGACCCTGAAGCTTTCTTT
many,15,TRBV7-2,TRBD1,TRBJ1-6,CASSQRQGDNSPLHF,TGTGCCAGCAGCCAAAGACAGGGCGATAATTCACCCCTCCACTTT
NA,16,TRBV4-1,TRBD1,TRBJ2-3,CASSQAAGGYVDTQYF,TGCGCCAGCAGCCAGGCTGCAGGGGGCTATGTGGATACGCAGTATTTT
many,15,TRBV28,TRBD1,TRBJ1-2,CASSSGGTVNYGYTF,TGTGCCAGCAGCTCCGGGGGGACAGTGAACTATGGCTACACCTTC
few,17,TRBV4-3,TRBD2,TRBJ2-3,CASSQDRGSGSADTQYF,TGCGCCAGCAGCCAAGATCGGGGTAGCGGGTCTGCAGATACGCAGTATTTT
few,11,TRBV4-2,NA,TRBJ2-5,CAPLGAETQYF,TGTGCCCCCTTGGGGGCAGAGACCCAGTACTTC
few,14,TRBV3-1,NA,TRBJ2-1,CASSQDETPHEQFF,TGTGCCAGCAGCCAAGACGAGACCCCCCATGAGCAGTTCTTC
many,17,TRBV5-1,NA,TRBJ2-7,CASSLYPRGRGVYEQYF,TGCGCCAGCAGCTTATACCCCCGGGGAAGGGGGGTCTACGAGCAGTACTTC
NA,17,TRBV19,TRBD1,TRBJ1-2,CASSIGTGATDLYGYTF,TGTGCCAGTAGTATTGGGACAGGAGCTACCGACCTCTATGGCTACACCTTC
NA,16,TRBV6-2/TRBV6-3,TRBD2,TRBJ2-7,CASSYEAGGLHYEQYF,TGTGCCAGCAGTTACGAAGCGGGGGGCTTACACTACGAGCAGTACTTC
NA,13,TRBV24-1,NA,TRBJ2-7,CATSDSFSYEQYF,TGTGCCACCAGTGATTCCTTTAGTTACGAGCAGTACTTC
NA,15,TRBV4-2,NA,TRBJ2-3,CASSQDPNQGDTQYF,TGTGCCAGCAGCCAAGATCCGAACCAGGGTGATACGCAGTATTTT
many,15,TRBV28,NA,TRBJ2-5,CASSLEWGARKTQYF,TGTGCCAGCAGTTTAGAGTGGGGGGCCCGGAAGACCCAGTACTTC
many,14,TRBV6-2/TRBV6-3,NA,TRBJ1-1,CASSYSAVHTEAFF,TGTGCCAGCAGTTACTCGGCGGTACACACTGAAGCTTTCTTT
many,13,TRBV28,TRBD1,TRBJ2-7,CASSPGQSYEQYF,TGTGCCAGCAGCCCGGGACAGTCCTACGAGCAGTACTTC
NA,18,TRBV7-3,TRBD2,TRBJ2-3,CASSPRPFSGGAPDTQYF,TGTGCCAGCAGCCCGCGCCCTTTTAGCGGGGGGGCGCCAGATACGCAGTATTTT
few,16,TRBV4-1,TRBD2,TRBJ2-5,CASSQEGLAGAETQYF,TGCGCCAGCAGCCAAGAAGGACTAGCGGGGGCGGAGACCCAGTACTTC
few,13,TRBV5-1,NA,TRBJ2-1,CASSFADSDEQFF,TGCGCCAGCAGCTTCGCGGATTCCGATGAGCAGTTCTTC
NA,15,TRBV7-2,NA,TRBJ2-7,CASSLDGGVNYEQYF,TGTGCCAGCAGCTTAGATGGCGGGGTGAACTACGAGCAGTACTTC
many,14,TRBV3-1,NA,TRBJ1-1,CASSHEAANTEAFF,TGTGCCAGCAGCCATGAGGCAGCGAACACTGAAGCTTTCTTT
few,15,TRBV11-1,TRBD1,TRBJ2-7,CASSYTGTGIYEQYF,TGTGCCAGCAGCTATACCGGGACAGGGATCTACGAGCAGTACTTC
many,14,TRBV29-1,TRBD2,TRBJ2-3,CSVERRGATDTQYF,TGCAGCGTCGAACGGCGGGGGGCCACAGATACGCAGTATTTT
NA,17,TRBV5-1,TRBD1,TRBJ1-6,CASSLFTSGGGGSPLHF,TGCGCCAGCAGCTTGTTCACTTCAGGGGGAGGAGGTTCACCCCTCCACTTT
NA,15,TRBV12-3/TRBV12-4,NA,TRBJ1-2,CASSLEAGSNYGYTF,TGTGCCAGCAGTTTAGAGGCCGGATCTAACTATGGCTACACCTTC